This T cell receptor beta chain was captured in a study of T cell responses to AZD1222 COVID-19 vaccine. The repertoire was sequenced with immunoSEQ multiplex PCR; TCRdb's copy has only in-frame clones and lacks some. The profile shows approximately 150,000 clones, about 90% of them singletons. The CDR3 spans 14 residues. Germline V gene lookup returns CDR1 KGHSH and CDR2 LQKENI. Losses at the gene ends were 3 bases for V and 9 bases for J; bases not matched to a gene: 7. This sequence was found in an adult who received the AZD1222 COVID-19 vaccine. The sequencing used peripheral blood, collected 28 days after the second AZD1222 dose. The V gene is TRBV18, the J gene TRBJ2-1; 8 positions match TRBD2. The CDR3 DNA reads as TGTGCCAGCTCACCGGGACTAGTTCAGACTGAGCAGTTCTTC. Protein: CASSPGLVQTEQFF.